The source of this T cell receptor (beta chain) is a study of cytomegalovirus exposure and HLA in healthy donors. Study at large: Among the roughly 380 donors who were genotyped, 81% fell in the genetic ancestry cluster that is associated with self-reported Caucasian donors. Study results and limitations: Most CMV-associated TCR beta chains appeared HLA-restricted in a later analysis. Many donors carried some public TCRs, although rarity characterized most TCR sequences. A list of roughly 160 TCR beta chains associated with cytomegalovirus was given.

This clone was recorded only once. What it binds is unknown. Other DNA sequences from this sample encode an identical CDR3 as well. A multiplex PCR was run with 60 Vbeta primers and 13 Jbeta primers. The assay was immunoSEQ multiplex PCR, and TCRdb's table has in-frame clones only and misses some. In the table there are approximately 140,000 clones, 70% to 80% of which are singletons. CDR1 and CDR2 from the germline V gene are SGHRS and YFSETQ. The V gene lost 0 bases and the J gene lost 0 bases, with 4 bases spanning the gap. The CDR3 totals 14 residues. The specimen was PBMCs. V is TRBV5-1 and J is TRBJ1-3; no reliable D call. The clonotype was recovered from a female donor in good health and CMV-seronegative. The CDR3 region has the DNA TGCGCCAGCAGCTTGGGTAGCTCTGGAAACACCATATATTTT. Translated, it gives CASSLGSSGNTIYF.